One sample yielded the 32 T cell receptor beta chains listed below, sequenced in a study of shared clonotypes between healthy human individuals. The data were produced by immunoSEQ multiplex PCR, yet TCRdb's version contains in-frame clones alone and is incomplete. Altogether under 1,900,000 clones are present, 98% being singletons, with the ten largest covering about 0.35%. Sample: naive CD4+ T cells sorted from blood. Subset given: CD45RA+ positively selected. All receptors come from a young man in good health.

The sample holds one count of this clone. The gene calls are TRBV13 and TRBJ2-5; 12 bases map to TRBD2. The trim removed 2 bases at V and 3 bases at J, leaving 7 bases unmatched. The CDR3 is 17 amino acids. Germline V gene sequence: CDR1 PRHDT, CDR2 FYEKMQ (reference sequence). CDR3 loop: CASSLLAGGQGEETQYF. Here the CDR3 DNA reads TGTGCCAGCAGCTTACTAGCGGGAGGGCAGGGAGAAGAGACCCAGTACTTC.

The chain employs TRBV7-8 and TRBJ2-7; D is perhaps TRBD1 (6 bases). The CDR3 covers 13 residues. Germline V gene lookup returns CDR1 SGHVS and CDR2 FQNEAQ. The germline V and J ends were trimmed by 5 bases and 6 bases, with 14 bases remaining between them. The CDR3 DNA reads as TGTGCCAGCAGCGAAGACAGGATCATCGAGCAGTACTTC. It yields the protein CASSEDRIIEQYF.

This sequence joins TRBV9 and TRBJ2-7; no definite D call. The CDR3 runs to 16 residues. Germline CDR1 SGDLS, CDR2 YYNGEE. V gave up 4 bases and J gave up 0 bases, with 17 bases separating them. CDR3 in amino acids: CASSPPSGASSYEQYF. In DNA form, the CDR3 reads TGTGCCAGCAGCCCACCCTCAGGCGCCAGCTCCTACGAGCAGTACTTC. The full variable domain, completed using reference TRBV9 and TRBJ2-7, is DSGVTQTPKHLITATGQRVTLRCSPRSGDLSVYWYQQSLDQGLQFLIQYYNGEERAKGNILERFSAQQFPDLHSELNLSSLELGDSALYFCASSPPSGASSYEQYFGPGTRLTVT.

A single count supports this clone. The chain uses TRBV19 and TRBJ2-5, with D perhaps matching TRBD2 (5 bases). Germline V gene sequence: CDR1 LNHDA, CDR2 SQIVND (reference sequence). The CDR3 covers 14 residues. V dropped 1 base and J dropped 5 bases, with 11 bases sitting between them. The CDR3 DNA reads as TGTGCCAGTAGTATAGGGGAGCGAGTGGAGACCCAGTACTTC. Translated, it gives CASSIGERVETQYF.

This sequence joins TRBV6-5 and TRBJ2-1, with D perhaps matching TRBD1 (5 bases). Trimming removed 7 bases at V and 1 base at J, with 14 bases between. There are 15 residues in the CDR3. CDR1 and CDR2 from the germline V gene are MNHEY and SVGAGI. The CDR3 region is CASTIRVQSYNEQFF. DNA of the CDR3: TGTGCCAGCACTATCAGGGTCCAGTCCTACAATGAGCAGTTCTTC.

The chain couples TRBV6-5 to TRBJ2-5; 10 bases map to TRBD2. CDR3 length: 15 amino acids. Trimming took 8 bases from V and 2 from J; bases not matched to a gene: 8. In germline, CDR1 is MNHEY, CDR2 SVGAGI. The chain's CDR3 is CASRRLAGLQETQYF. The CDR3 DNA reads as TGTGCCAGCCGTAGACTAGCGGGCTTGCAAGAGACCCAGTACTTC.

The V gene is TRBV7-9, the J gene TRBJ2-7, with D tentatively TRBD1 (6 bases). The germline CDR1 and CDR2 sequences are SEHNR and FQNEAQ (reference sequence). Deletions cut 1 base from V and 6 bases from J, with 7 bases between. The CDR3 is 12 residues long. CDR3 loop: CASSLGGLEQYF. As DNA, the CDR3 is TGTGCCAGCAGCTTAGGGGGGCTCGAGCAGTACTTC. Combining the CDR3 with reference TRBV7-9 and TRBJ2-7 gives the whole variable domain DTGVSQNPRHKITKRGQNVTFRCDPISEHNRLYWYRQTLGQGPEFLTYFQNEAQLEKSRLLSDRFSAERPKGSFSTLEIQRTEQGDSAMYLCASSLGGLEQYFGPGTRLTVT.

This chain joins TRBV6-5 and TRBJ1-1; 7 bases are shared with TRBD1. J gave up 0 bases and V 5 bases, and 6 bases lay outside the gene matches. The V gene's germline CDR1 is MNHEY and CDR2 SVGAGI. CDR3 size: 15 residues. CDR3 residues: CASSRPGTVNTEAFF. For the CDR3, the DNA is TGTGCCAGCAGTCGCCCCGGGACAGTGAACACTGAAGCTTTCTTT.

The chain has TRBV7-8 and TRBJ2-3; 11 bases match TRBD2. This CDR3 has 15 amino acids. The V segment lost 5 bases and the J segment 5 bases; nucleotides outside the gene matches: 6. Germline assignment: CDR1 SGHVS and CDR2 FQNEAQ. The CDR3 reads CASSTRLAGLDTQYF. The CDR3, as DNA: TGTGCCAGCAGCACAAGACTAGCGGGATTAGATACGCAGTATTTT.

The chain combines TRBV10-3 with TRBJ1-1, with D perhaps matching TRBD1 (5 bases). The ends were cut back, 1 base at V and 2 bases at J, with 11 bases in the middle. Germline values: CDR1 ENHRY, CDR2 SYGVKD. The CDR3 totals 15 residues. CDR3 loop: CAISEFGGYNTEAFF. The CDR3, as DNA: TGTGCCATCAGTGAGTTTGGGGGGTATAACACTGAAGCTTTCTTT.

The J gene is TRBJ2-1, the V gene TRBV6-1; TRBD2 agrees at 11 bases. Germline CDR1 and CDR2: MNHNS and SASEGT. This CDR3 comprises 15 residues. After removal of 6 bases from V and 0 bases from J, the junction contained 1 base not matched to a gene. The CDR3 loop is CASRLAGVSYNEQFF. The CDR3 DNA is TGTGCCAGCAGACTAGCGGGGGTCTCCTACAATGAGCAGTTCTTC.

Only one count was recorded for this clone. The CDR3 spells CAISESPVIYTF. CDR3 bases: TGTGCCATCAGTGAGTCGCCCGTTATTTACACCTTC. The genes are TRBV10-3 and TRBJ1-2; D is undetermined. The CDR3 runs to 12 residues. V lost 0 bases, J lost 11 bases, and 10 bases lay in between. The germline V gene encodes CDR1 ENHRY and CDR2 SYGVKD.

The chain uses TRBV9 and TRBJ2-5, with 7 bases identical to TRBD2. Germline V gene data show CDR1 as SGDLS and CDR2 as YYNGEE. J lost 2 bases, V lost 2 bases, and 6 bases had no gene match. The length of the CDR3 is 15 residues. CDR3 in DNA: TGTGCCAGCAGCGTTAGCGGGTCTGAGCAAGAGACCCAGTACTTC. Translated: CASSVSGSEQETQYF.

V is TRBV19 and J is TRBJ1-3; D is possibly TRBD1 (5 bases). This CDR3 is 14 amino acids long. Trimming took 6 bases from V and 0 from J, leaving 9 bases between them. CDR1 and CDR2 (germline): LNHDA, SQIVND (reference sequence). The DNA for the CDR3 is TGTGCCAGTAGGGAAGGGGTCTCTGGAAACACCATATATTTT. This sequence encodes CASREGVSGNTIYF.

This chain joins TRBV28 and TRBJ1-2, with D possibly TRBD1 on 5 matching bases. The CDR3 contains 14 residues. Germline-derived CDR1 and CDR2 are MDHEN and SYDVKM. V was cut by 7 bases and J by 1 base, with 13 bases left in between. CDR3: CASTVGELNYGYTF. The CDR3, as DNA: TGTGCCAGCACAGTGGGGGAACTTAACTATGGCTACACCTTC.

The chain uses TRBV6-5 and TRBJ2-2, with D tentatively TRBD2 (6 bases). The ends were cut back, 7 bases at V and 4 bases at J, with 13 bases in the middle. This CDR3 has 14 residues. From germline, CDR1 is MNHEY and CDR2 SVGAGI. The CDR3 loop is CASNPAGSTGELFF. CDR3 coding DNA: TGTGCCAGCAATCCAGCGGGTTCCACCGGGGAGCTGTTTTTT.

The rearrangement links TRBV6-5 to TRBJ1-2, with 9 positions matching TRBD1. Germline assignment: CDR1 MNHEY and CDR2 SVGAGI. The CDR3 contains 15 residues. V trimming: 3 bases; J trimming: 8 bases; junction bases outside the gene matches: 10. As DNA, the CDR3 is TGTGCCAGCAGTTATTTCGGGACAGGGTTGGGCGGCTACACCTTC. Its translation: CASSYFGTGLGGYTF.

The chain is built from TRBV30 and TRBJ2-3; D gene uncertain. Germline V gene sequence: CDR1 GTSNPN, CDR2 SVGIG (reference sequence). This CDR3 is 13 amino acids long. Trimming removed 2 bases at V and 4 bases at J, with 10 bases between. The CDR3 is CAWSPATPDTQYF. The CDR3 DNA follows: TGTGCCTGGAGTCCAGCGACACCAGATACGCAGTATTTT. The entire variable domain, with the rest obtained from reference TRBV30 and TRBJ2-3, is as follows: SQTIHQWPATLVQPVGSPLSLECTVEGTSNPNLYWYRQAAGRGLQLLFYSVGIGQISSEVPQNLSASRPQDRQFILSSKKLLLSDSGFYLCAWSPATPDTQYFGPGTRLTVL.

The rearrangement links TRBV19 to TRBJ1-2; 7 positions match TRBD1. The CDR3 totals 16 residues. J was trimmed by 7 bases and V by 3 bases; bases with no gene match: 14. From germline, CDR1 is LNHDA and CDR2 SQIVND (reference sequence). The CDR3 nucleotides are TGTGCCAGTAGTATGAAGACAGGGCAGGGTCCTGGTGGCTACACCTTC. Its protein is CASSMKTGQGPGGYTF.

V and J are TRBV7-9 and TRBJ2-1; D not resolved. The CDR3 totals 13 residues. The V gene lost 7 bases and the J gene lost 0 bases, with 7 bases spanning the gap. CDR1 is SEHNR and CDR2 is FQNEAQ in the germline V gene (reference sequence). The CDR3 loop is CASTLSSYNEQFF. DNA of the CDR3: TGTGCCAGCACTCTTAGCTCCTACAATGAGCAGTTCTTC.

The V and J genes are TRBV11-2 and TRBJ1-1; D may be TRBD1 (5 bases). V lost 1 base to trimming and J lost 0 bases, with 9 bases between them. The CDR3 consists of 15 residues. Germline loops: CDR1 SGHAT, CDR2 FQNNGV. The CDR3 DNA reads TGTGCCAGCAGCTTAGCGGGCAGGGTGAACACTGAAGCTTTCTTT. Translation gives CASSLAGRVNTEAFF.

The rearrangement links TRBV9 to TRBJ2-7, with D unclear. Germline V gene data show CDR1 as SGDLS and CDR2 as YYNGEE. This CDR3 is built from 15 residues. V gave up 3 bases and J gave up 2 bases, with 15 bases separating them. Here the CDR3 DNA reads TGTGCCAGCAGCGAGGGCCAGGCCGACACCTACGAGCAGTACTTC. It codes for CASSEGQADTYEQYF.

V gene TRBV28 combines with J gene TRBJ2-7, with D unclear. V was cut by 5 bases and J by 11 bases, with 13 bases left in between. Germline CDR1 reads MDHEN; CDR2 reads SYDVKM. The CDR3 covers 11 residues. CDR3 sequence (DNA): TGTGCCAGCAGTCCCGGTGAGGTAGAGTACTTC. The encoded protein is CASSPGEVEYF.

The chain employs TRBV4-1 and TRBJ2-7; 10 bases match TRBD2. CDR3 length: 15 amino acids. Germline-derived CDR1 and CDR2 are MGHRA and YSYEKL. Unmatched junction bases numbered 10, after V lost 6 bases and J lost 5 bases. The CDR3 nucleotides are TGCGCCAGCAGTCCCTATAGCGGGAGGTCCCACGAGCAGTACTTC. It yields the protein CASSPYSGRSHEQYF.

The chain employs TRBV18 and TRBJ1-1, with D uncertain. The CDR3 is 14 amino acids. Germline lookup yields CDR1 KGHSH and CDR2 LQKENI. V was pared by 2 bases and J by 1 base, with 8 bases between. The CDR3 DNA reads as TGTGCCAGCTCACCAATTAAAAGGAACACTGAAGCTTTCTTT. Protein sequence: CASSPIKRNTEAFF.

This clone has just one count. The chain links TRBV7-2 to TRBJ1-2; maybe TRBD1 (6 bases). Germline V gene data show CDR1 as SGHTA and CDR2 as FQGNSA. The CDR3 spans 15 residues. V lost 1 base and J 5 bases, leaving 14 bases between the germline ends. The CDR3 sequence is CASSLGGGARYGYTF. CDR3 nucleotide sequence: TGTGCCAGCAGCTTAGGCGGGGGCGCGAGATATGGCTACACCTTC. The full variable domain, its missing parts supplied by reference TRBV7-2 and TRBJ1-2, is GAGVSQSPSNKVTEKGKDVELRCDPISGHTALYWYRQSLGQGLEFLIYFQGNSAPDKSGLPSDRFSAERTGGSVSTLTIQRTQQEDSAVYLCASSLGGGARYGYTFGSGTRLTVV.

The chain has TRBV19 and TRBJ2-2; D might be TRBD2 (6 bases). CDR1 LNHDA and CDR2 SQIVND come from the germline V gene (reference sequence). This CDR3 spans 15 amino acids. V gave up 3 bases and J gave up 0 bases, with 8 bases separating them. CDR3 DNA: TGTGCCAGTAGTATCTGGGGGGCGAACACCGGGGAGCTGTTTTTT. It yields the protein CASSIWGANTGELFF.

The V gene is TRBV4-3, the J gene TRBJ2-7; D gene uncertain. Per the germline V gene, CDR1 is LGHNA and CDR2 is YSLEER. CDR3 length equals 15 residues. The germline V and J ends were trimmed by 0 bases and 3 bases, with 12 bases remaining between them. In nucleotides, the CDR3 is TGCGCCAGCAGCCAAGATCAAGGTAGGGTCTACGAGCAGTACTTC. Protein: CASSQDQGRVYEQYF.

This chain joins TRBV14 and TRBJ2-1; 8 bases match TRBD2. CDR3 length: 15 amino acids. Trimming removed 1 base from V and 5 bases from J; junction bases left unmatched: 4. Germline CDR1 reads SGHDN; CDR2 reads FVKESK. DNA for the CDR3: TGTGCCAGCAGCCAAGTGGCGGGAGGAGACAATGAGCAGTTCTTC. Residues: CASSQVAGGDNEQFF. The complete variable domain, with remaining parts taken from reference TRBV14 and TRBJ2-1, reads EAGVTQFPSHSVIEKGQTVTLRCDPISGHDNLYWYRRVMGKEIKFLLHFVKESKQDESGMPNNRFLAERTGGTYSTLKVQPAELEDSGVYFCASSQVAGGDNEQFFGPGTRLTVL.

The gene calls are TRBV7-2 and TRBJ2-7, with TRBD1 identical over 7 bases. J gave up 0 bases and V 5 bases, and 7 bases lay outside the gene matches. The germline CDR1 and CDR2 sequences are SGHTA and FQGNSA. The CDR3 runs to 15 residues. The CDR3 sequence: CASSIGQALSYEQYF. DNA for the CDR3: TGTGCCAGCAGCATTGGACAGGCACTCTCCTACGAGCAGTACTTC.

This chain connects TRBV5-6 to TRBJ2-7; 7 bases are shared with TRBD2. CDR1 is SGHDT, CDR2 YYEEEE, per germline. CDR3 length: 14 residues. V dropped 4 bases and J dropped 7; count of bases not matched to a gene: 11. The CDR3 DNA reads as TGTGCCAGCAGCCGGCGGGGGAGGGCCGGGGAGCAGTACTTC. It translates to CASSRRGRAGEQYF.

The chain links TRBV9 to TRBJ2-1; weak D call: TRBD1 (5 bases). Germline V gives CDR1 SGDLS, CDR2 YYNGEE. Trimming shortened V by 2 bases and J by 5 bases, and 11 bases separated the two germline ends. The CDR3 covers 14 residues. The CDR3 protein is CASSVQGGNNEQFF. The CDR3 DNA reads as TGTGCCAGCAGCGTGCAGGGTGGAAACAATGAGCAGTTCTTC.